The T cell receptor (beta chain) described here comes from a study of blood T cell repertoires in COVID-19. At the level of the study: The United States, Italy and Spain were the sources of the acute and convalescent COVID-19 samples. T cells, B-cell-depleted T cells, or PBMCs supplied cDNA or gDNA.

Seattle-derived patients entered the study during active infection and were followed longitudinally. Authors' analysis steps: Estimation of nucleated cell counts was performed using reference gene primer amplification. Assay: immunoSEQ multiplex PCR; the TCRdb copy retains only in-frame clones and omits some. The V and J calls and clone size are taken from that table; D and trimming were inferred from the DNA. Here the sample spans fewer than 600,000 clones, roughly 89% being singletons. CDR1 and CDR2 from the germline V gene are SGDLS and YYNGEE. Trimming at V came to 3 bases and at J to 7 bases, leaving 3 bases not matched to a gene. The CDR3 is 13 residues long.

Input material: peripheral blood. The TCR was taken from a man aged 18 to 30 with COVID-19, enrolled during active disease. The J gene is TRBJ1-1, the V gene TRBV9; TRBD1 matches at 10 bases. The CDR3 DNA follows: TGTGCCAGCAGCGGACAGGGGGCGGGTGAAGCTTTCTTT. Translation: CASSGQGAGEAFF. Full variable domain (missing parts from reference TRBV9 and TRBJ1-1): DSGVTQTPKHLITATGQRVTLRCSPRSGDLSVYWYQQSLDQGLQFLIQYYNGEERAKGNILERFSAQQFPDLHSELNLSSLELGDSALYFCASSGQGAGEAFFGQGTRLTVV.